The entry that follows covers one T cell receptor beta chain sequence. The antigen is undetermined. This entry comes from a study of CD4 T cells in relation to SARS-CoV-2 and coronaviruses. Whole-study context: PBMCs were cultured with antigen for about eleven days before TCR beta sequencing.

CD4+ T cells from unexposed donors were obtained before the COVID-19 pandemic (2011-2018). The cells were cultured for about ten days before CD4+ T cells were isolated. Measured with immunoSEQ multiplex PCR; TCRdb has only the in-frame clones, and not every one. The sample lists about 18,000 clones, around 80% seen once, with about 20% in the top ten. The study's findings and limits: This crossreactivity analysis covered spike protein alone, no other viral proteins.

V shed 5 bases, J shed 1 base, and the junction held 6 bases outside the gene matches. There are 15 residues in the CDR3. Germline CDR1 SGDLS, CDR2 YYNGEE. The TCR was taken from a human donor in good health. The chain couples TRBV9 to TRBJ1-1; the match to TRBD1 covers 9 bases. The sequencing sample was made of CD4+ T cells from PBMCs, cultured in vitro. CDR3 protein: CASSATGQGNTEAFF. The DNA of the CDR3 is TGTGCCAGCAGTGCAACGGGACAGGGGAACACTGAAGCTTTCTTT.